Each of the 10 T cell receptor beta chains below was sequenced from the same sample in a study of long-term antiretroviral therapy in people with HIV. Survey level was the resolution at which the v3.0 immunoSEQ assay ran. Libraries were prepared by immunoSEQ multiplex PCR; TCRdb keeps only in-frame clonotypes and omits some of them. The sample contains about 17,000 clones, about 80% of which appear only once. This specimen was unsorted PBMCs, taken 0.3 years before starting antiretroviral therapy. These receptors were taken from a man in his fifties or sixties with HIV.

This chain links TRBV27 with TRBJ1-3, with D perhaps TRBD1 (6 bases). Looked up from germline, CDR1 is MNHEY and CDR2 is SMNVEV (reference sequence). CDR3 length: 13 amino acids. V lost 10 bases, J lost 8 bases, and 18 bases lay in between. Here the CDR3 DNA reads TGTGCCACAGGAAGGGGGGGGCTGGACACCATATATTTT. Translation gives CATGRGGLDTIYF.

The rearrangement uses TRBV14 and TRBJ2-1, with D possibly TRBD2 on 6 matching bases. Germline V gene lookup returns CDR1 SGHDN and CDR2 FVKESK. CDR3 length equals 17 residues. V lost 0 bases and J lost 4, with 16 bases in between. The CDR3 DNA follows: TGTGCCAGCAGCCAAGAGCGGGGATTCCCGGGGTACAATGAGCAGTTCTTC. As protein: CASSQERGFPGYNEQFF.

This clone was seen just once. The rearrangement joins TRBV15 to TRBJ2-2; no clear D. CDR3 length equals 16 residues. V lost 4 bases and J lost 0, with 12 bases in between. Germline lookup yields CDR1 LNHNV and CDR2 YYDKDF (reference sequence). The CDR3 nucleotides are TGTGCCACCAGCATCGAACAGAGTGCGAACACCGGGGAGCTGTTTTTT. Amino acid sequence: CATSIEQSANTGELFF.

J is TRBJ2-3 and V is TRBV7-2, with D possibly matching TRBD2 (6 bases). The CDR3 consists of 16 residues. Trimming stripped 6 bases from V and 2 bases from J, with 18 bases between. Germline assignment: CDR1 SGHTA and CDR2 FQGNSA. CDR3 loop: CASSSWEAPDTDTQYF. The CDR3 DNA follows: TGTGCCAGCAGTTCTTGGGAGGCCCCTGACACAGATACGCAGTATTTT.

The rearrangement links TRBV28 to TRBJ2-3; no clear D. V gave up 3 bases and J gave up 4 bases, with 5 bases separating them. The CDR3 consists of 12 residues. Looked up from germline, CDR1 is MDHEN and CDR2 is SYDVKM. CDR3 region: CASSFGSDTQYF. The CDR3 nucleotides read TGTGCCAGCAGTTTTGGGTCAGATACGCAGTATTTT.

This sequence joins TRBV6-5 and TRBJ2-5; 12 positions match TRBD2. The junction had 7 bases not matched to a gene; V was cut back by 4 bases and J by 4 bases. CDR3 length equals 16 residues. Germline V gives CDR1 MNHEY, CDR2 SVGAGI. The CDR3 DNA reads TGTGCCAGCAGTTCTAGCGGGAGGGCCTCATCAGAGACCCAGTACTTC. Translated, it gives CASSSSGRASSETQYF.

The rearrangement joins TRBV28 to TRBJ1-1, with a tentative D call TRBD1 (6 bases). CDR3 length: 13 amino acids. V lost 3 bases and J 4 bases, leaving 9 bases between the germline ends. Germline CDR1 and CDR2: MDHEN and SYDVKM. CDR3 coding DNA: TGTGCCAGCAGTTTTGAGGGGGGCACTGAAGCTTTCTTT. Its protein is CASSFEGGTEAFF.

CDR3 sequence reads: CASTGTDNQPQHF. The DNA for the CDR3 is TGTGCCAGCACCGGGACAGACAATCAGCCCCAGCATTTT. J is TRBJ1-5 and V is TRBV6-1, with 7 bases lining up with TRBD1. This CDR3 is 13 amino acids long. V shed 7 bases and J 3 bases; nucleotides not matched to a gene: 3. Germline CDR1 reads MNHNS; CDR2 reads SASEGT.

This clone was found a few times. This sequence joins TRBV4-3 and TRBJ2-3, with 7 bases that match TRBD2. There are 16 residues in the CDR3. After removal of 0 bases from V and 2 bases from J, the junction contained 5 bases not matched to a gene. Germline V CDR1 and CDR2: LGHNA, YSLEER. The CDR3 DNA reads TGCGCCAGCAGCCAAGATCTAGCGGAGGTCACAGATACGCAGTATTTT. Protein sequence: CASSQDLAEVTDTQYF.

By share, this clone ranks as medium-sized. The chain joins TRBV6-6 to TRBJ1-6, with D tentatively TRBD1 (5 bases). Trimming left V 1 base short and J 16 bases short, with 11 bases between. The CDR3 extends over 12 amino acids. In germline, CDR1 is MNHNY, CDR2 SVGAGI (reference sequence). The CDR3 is CASSYWRGGLHF. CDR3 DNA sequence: TGTGCCAGCAGTTACTGGAGGGGTGGGCTCCACTTT.